The 8 T cell receptor beta chains given below trace back to one sample, sequenced in a study of identical twins. TCRdb processed the 5' RACE reads anew with MiXCR; each CDR3 protein has one entry. The table includes about 250,000 distinct CDR3 sequences, around 8% detected once. These data were also reused for a study on yellow fever vaccine responses in identical twins.

Sequences were obtained from CD8+ T cells sorted from blood. The receptors here all came from a woman between 18 and 30 years old in good health.

On this clonotype itself: The germline gene is not matched at one end of the junction; a read error may be the cause. The rearrangement uses TRBV3-1 and TRBJ2-7; 11 nucleotides match TRBD2. This CDR3 has 15 residues. Germline CDR1 is LGHDT and CDR2 is YNNKEL (reference sequence). CDR3 sequence reads: CATSQIAGGLYEQYF. In DNA, the CDR3 is TGTGCCACCAGCCAGATAGCGGGGGGGCTTTACGAGCAGTACTTC.

This clonotype was recorded many times. The V and J genes are TRBV11-1 and TRBJ2-7; 10 nucleotides line up with TRBD2. The germline CDR1 and CDR2 sequences are SGHAT and FQDESV (reference sequence). V lost 2 bases to trimming and J lost 7 bases; unmatched junction nucleotides: 17. The CDR3 sequence is 18 residues long. The chain's CDR3 is CASSLLPSLAGELGEQYF. The DNA of the CDR3 is TGTGCCAGCAGCTTACTCCCCTCGCTAGCGGGAGAGTTGGGGGAGCAGTACTTC.

The chain links TRBV18 to TRBJ2-1; D possibly corresponds to TRBD1 (5 bases). Trimming took 6 bases from V and 9 from J, leaving 24 bases between them. The CDR3 runs 16 residues. From germline, CDR1 is KGHSH and CDR2 LQKENI. The CDR3 loop reads CASSGVGRTTIREQFF. CDR3 nucleotide sequence: TGTGCCAGCTCTGGCGTGGGGCGCACCACAATCCGTGAGCAGTTCTTC.

This clonotype was counted between two and nine times. This sequence joins TRBV5-6 and TRBJ2-7; 7 nucleotides align to TRBD1. The CDR3 extends over 15 amino acids. Trimming removed 4 bases from V and 2 bases from J; junction bases left unmatched: 9. Germline V CDR1 and CDR2: SGHDT, YYEEEE. The CDR3 DNA reads TGTGCCAGCAGCCCATGGACAGGACCTACCTACGAGCAGTACTTC. This gives the protein CASSPWTGPTYEQYF.

CDR3 loop: CATSDTDRYEQYF. CDR3 in DNA: TGTGCCACCAGTGACACCGACAGGTACGAGCAGTACTTC. The chain carries TRBV24-1 and TRBJ2-7; D possibly corresponds to TRBD1 (6 bases). Looked up from germline, CDR1 is KGHDR and CDR2 is SFDVKD. The ends were cut back, 4 bases at V and 4 bases at J, with 10 bases in the middle. The CDR3 covers 13 residues.

The DNA for the CDR3 is TGTGCCAGCAGTGGACCGTTGAACACTGAAGCTTTCTTT. Protein: CASSGPLNTEAFF. V and J are TRBV6-1 and TRBJ1-1; D gene unclear. The germline V gene has CDR1 MNHNS and CDR2 SASEGT. The CDR3 runs 13 residues. Trimming shortened V by 4 bases and J by 0 bases, and 6 bases separated the two germline ends.

This clonotype was found many times. The chain recombines TRBV12-3 or TRBV12-4 with TRBJ1-5; 10 bases line up with TRBD1. CDR3 length: 15 residues. The ends lost 1 base at V and 3 bases at J; junction bases unmatched: 0. Written as DNA, the CDR3 is TGTGCCAGCAGTTTAGGACAGGGGGCCAATCAGCCCCAGCATTTT. Its protein product is CASSLGQGANQPQHF.

At least ten counts were recorded for this clonotype. The CDR3 sequence: CASSPPGDTEAFF. Here the CDR3 DNA reads TGTGCCAGCAGCCCACCGGGAGACACTGAAGCTTTCTTT. The chain links TRBV7-9 to TRBJ1-1, with D unresolved. V shed 5 bases and J shed 3 bases, with 10 bases lying between them. Germline lookup yields CDR1 SEHNR and CDR2 FQNEAQ (reference sequence). This CDR3 is built from 13 residues.